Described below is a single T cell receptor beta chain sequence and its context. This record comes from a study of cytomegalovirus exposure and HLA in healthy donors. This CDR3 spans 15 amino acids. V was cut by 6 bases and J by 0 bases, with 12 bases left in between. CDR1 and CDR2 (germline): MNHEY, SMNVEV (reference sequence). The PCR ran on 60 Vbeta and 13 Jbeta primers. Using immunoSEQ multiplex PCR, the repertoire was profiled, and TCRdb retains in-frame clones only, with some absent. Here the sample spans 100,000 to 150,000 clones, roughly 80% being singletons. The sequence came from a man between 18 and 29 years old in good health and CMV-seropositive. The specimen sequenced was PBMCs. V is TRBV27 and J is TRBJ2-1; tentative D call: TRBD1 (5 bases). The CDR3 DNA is TGTGCCAGCAGCAAGAGCGACAGCTCCTACAATGAGCAGTTCTTC. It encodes CASSKSDSSYNEQFF.